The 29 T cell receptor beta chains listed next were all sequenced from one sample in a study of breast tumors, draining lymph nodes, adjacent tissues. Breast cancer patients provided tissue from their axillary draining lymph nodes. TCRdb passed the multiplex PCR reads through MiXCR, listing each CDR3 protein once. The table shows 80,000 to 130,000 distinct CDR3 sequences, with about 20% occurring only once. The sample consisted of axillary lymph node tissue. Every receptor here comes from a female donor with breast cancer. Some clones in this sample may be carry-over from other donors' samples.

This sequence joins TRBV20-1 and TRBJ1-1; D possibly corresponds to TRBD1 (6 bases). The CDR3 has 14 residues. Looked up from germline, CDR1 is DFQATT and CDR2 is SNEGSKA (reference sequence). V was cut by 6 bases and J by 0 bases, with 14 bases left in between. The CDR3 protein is CSALLGGLNTEAFF. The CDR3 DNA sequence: TGCAGTGCCCTGTTGGGGGGCCTGAACACTGAAGCTTTCTTT.

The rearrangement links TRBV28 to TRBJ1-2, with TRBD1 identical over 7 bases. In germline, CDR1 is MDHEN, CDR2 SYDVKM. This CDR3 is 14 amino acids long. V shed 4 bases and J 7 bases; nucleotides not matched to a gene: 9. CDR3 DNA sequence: TGTGCCAGCAGTTCCATACAGGGGTTTGGTGGCTACACCTTC. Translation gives CASSSIQGFGGYTF.

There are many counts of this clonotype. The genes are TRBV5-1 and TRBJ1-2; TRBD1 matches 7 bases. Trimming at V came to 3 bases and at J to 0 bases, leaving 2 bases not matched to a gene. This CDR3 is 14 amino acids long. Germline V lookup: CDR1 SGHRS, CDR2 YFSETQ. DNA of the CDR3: TGCGCCAGCAGCTGGGGGACAGCTAACTATGGCTACACCTTC. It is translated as CASSWGTANYGYTF.

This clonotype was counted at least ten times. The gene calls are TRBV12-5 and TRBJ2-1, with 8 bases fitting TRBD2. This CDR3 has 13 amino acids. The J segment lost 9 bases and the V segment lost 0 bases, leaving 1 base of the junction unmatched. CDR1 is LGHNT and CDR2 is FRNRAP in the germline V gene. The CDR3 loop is CASGLVSGGEQFF. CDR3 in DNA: TGTGCTAGTGGTTTGGTAAGCGGGGGTGAGCAGTTCTTC.

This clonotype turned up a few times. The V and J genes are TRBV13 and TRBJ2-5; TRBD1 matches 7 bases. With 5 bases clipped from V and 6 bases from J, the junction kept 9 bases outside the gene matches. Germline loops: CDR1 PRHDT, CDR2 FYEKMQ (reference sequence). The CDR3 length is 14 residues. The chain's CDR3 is CASSRGQAGQTQYF. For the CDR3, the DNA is TGTGCCAGCAGCCGCGGACAGGCCGGGCAGACCCAGTACTTC.

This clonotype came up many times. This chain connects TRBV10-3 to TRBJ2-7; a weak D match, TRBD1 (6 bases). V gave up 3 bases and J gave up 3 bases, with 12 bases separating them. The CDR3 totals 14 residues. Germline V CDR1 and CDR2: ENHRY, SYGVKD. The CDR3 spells CAISDKQGNYEQYF. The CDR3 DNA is TGTGCCATCAGTGACAAACAGGGTAACTACGAGCAGTACTTC.

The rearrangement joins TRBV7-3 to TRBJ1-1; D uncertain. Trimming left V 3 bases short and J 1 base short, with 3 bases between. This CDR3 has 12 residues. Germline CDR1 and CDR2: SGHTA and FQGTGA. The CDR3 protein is CASSFGNTEAFF. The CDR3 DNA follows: TGTGCCAGCAGCTTCGGGAACACTGAAGCTTTCTTT.

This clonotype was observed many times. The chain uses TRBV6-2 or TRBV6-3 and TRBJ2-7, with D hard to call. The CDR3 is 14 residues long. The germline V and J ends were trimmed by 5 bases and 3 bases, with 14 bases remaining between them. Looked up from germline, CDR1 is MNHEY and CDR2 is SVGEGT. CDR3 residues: CASSTPGPLYEQYF. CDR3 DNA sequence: TGTGCCAGCAGTACTCCGGGCCCTCTCTACGAGCAGTACTTC.

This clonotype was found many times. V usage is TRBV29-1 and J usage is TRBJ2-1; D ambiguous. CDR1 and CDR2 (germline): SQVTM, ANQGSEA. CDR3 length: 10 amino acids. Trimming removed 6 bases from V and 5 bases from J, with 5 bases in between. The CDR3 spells CSVAHNEQFF. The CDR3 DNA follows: TGCAGCGTGGCCCACAATGAGCAGTTCTTC.

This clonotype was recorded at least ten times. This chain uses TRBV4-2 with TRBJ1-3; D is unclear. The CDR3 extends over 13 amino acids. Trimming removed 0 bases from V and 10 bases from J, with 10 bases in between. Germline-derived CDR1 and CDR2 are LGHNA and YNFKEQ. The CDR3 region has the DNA TGTGCCAGCAGCCAAGATCGGGGTAAGACCATATATTTT. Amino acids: CASSQDRGKTIYF.

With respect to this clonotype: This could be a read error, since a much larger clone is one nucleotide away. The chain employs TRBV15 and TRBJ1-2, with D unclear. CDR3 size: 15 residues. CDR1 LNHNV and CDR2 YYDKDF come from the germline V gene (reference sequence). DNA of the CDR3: TGTGCCACCAGCAGGACGGGAACCACTAACCATGGCTACACCTTC. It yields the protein CATSRTGTTNHGYTF. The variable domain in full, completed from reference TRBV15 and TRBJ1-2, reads DAMVIQNPRYQVTQFGKPVTLSCSQTLNHNVMYWYQQKSSQAPKLLFHYYDKDFNNEADTPDNFQSRRPNTSFCFLDIRSPGLGDTAMYLCATSRTGTTNHGYTFGSGTRLTVV.

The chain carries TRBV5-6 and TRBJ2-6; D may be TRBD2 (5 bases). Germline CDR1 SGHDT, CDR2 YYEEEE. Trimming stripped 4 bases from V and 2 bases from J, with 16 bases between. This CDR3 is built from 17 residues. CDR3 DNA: TGTGCCAGCAGCCCCCCCCTCGGGATCCCTGGGGCCAACGTCCTGACTTTC. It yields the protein CASSPPLGIPGANVLTF.

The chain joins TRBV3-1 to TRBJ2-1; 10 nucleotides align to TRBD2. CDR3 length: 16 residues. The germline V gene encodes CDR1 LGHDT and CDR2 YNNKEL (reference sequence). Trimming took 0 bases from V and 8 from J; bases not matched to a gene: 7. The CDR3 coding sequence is TGTGCCAGCAGCCAAGATCATACTAGCGGGGTCGATGAGCAGTTCTTC. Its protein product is CASSQDHTSGVDEQFF.

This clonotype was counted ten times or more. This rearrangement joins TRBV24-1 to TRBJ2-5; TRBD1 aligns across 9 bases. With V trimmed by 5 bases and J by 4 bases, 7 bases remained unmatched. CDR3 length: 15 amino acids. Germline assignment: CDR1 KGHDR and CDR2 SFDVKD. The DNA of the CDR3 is TGTGCCACCAGTGTCGACAGGGGGACCAGAGAGACCCAGTACTTC. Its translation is CATSVDRGTRETQYF.

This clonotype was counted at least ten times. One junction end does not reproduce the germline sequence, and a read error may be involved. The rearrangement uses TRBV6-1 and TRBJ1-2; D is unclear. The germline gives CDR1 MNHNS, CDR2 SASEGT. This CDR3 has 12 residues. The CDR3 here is CASNEGMVGYTF. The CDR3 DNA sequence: TGTGCCAGCAATGAAGGTATGGTTGGCTACACCTTC.

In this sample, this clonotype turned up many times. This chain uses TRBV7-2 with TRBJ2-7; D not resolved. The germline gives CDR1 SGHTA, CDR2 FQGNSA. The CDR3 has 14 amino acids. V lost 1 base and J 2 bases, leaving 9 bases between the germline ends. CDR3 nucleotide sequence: TGTGCCAGCAGCTTAGTGGGGTTCACCTACGAGCAGTACTTC. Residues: CASSLVGFTYEQYF.

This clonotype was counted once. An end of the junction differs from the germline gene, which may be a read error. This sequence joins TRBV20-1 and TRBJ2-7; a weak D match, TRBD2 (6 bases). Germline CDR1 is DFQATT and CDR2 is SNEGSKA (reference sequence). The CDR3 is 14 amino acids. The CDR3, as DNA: TGCAGTGCTGGTGGGGGGAGGTCCTCCTACGAGCAGTATTTC. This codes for CSAGGGRSSYEQYF.

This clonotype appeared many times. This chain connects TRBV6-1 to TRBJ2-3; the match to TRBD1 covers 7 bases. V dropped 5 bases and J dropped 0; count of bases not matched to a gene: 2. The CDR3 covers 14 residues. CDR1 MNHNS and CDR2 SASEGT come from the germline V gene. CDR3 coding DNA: TGTGCCAGCAGTCGACAGGGAAGCACAGATACGCAGTATTTT. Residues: CASSRQGSTDTQYF.

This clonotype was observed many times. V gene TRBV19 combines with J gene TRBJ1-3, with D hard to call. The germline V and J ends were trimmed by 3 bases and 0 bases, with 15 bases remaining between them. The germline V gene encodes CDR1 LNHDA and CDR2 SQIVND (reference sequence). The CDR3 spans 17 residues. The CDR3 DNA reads TGTGCCAGTAGTATTGCCGGTGACCTAGGCTCTGGAAACACCATATATTTT. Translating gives CASSIAGDLGSGNTIYF.

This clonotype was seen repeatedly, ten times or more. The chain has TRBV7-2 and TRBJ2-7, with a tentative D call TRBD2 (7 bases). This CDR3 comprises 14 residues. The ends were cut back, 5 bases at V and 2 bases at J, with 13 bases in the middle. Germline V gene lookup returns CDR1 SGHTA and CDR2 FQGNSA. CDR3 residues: CASSKWGGTYEQYF. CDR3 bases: TGTGCCAGCAGCAAATGGGGGGGCACCTACGAGCAGTACTTC.

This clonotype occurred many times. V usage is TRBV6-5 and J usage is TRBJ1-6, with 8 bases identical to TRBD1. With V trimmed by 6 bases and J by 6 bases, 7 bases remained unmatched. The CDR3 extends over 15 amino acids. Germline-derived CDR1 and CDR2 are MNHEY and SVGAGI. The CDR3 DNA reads TGTGCCAGCAGCCTGGGACAGGCGGTTAATTCACCCCTCCACTTT. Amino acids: CASSLGQAVNSPLHF.

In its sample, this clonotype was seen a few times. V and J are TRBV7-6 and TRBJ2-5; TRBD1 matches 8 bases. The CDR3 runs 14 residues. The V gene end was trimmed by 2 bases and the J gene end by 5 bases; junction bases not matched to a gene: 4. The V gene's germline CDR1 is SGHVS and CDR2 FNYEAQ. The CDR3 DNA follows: TGTGCCAGCAGCTTACAGGGGGCGCAGGAGACCCAGTACTTC. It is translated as CASSLQGAQETQYF.

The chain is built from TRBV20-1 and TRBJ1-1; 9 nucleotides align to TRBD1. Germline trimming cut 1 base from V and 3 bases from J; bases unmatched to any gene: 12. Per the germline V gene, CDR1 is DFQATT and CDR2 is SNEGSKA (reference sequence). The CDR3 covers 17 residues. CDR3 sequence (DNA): TGCAGTGCTAGAGTCGTCCCGGGACAGGGTCTGGACACTGAAGCTTTCTTT. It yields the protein CSARVVPGQGLDTEAFF.

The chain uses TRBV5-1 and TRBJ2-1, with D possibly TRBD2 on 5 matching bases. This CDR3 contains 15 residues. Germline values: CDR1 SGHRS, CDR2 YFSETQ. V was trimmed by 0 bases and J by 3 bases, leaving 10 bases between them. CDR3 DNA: TGCGCCAGCAGCTTGGGCCCGGGGTTCTACAATGAGCAGTTCTTC. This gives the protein CASSLGPGFYNEQFF.

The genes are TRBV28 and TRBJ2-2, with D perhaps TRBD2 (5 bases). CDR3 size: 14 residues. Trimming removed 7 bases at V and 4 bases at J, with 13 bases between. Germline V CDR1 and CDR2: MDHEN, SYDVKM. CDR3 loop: CASNGNWGTGELFF. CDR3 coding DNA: TGTGCCAGCAACGGGAACTGGGGCACCGGGGAGCTGTTTTTT.

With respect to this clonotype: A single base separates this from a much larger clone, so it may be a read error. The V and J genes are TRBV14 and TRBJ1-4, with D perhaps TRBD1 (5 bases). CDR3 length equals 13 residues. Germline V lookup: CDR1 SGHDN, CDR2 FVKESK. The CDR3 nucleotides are TGTGCCAGCAGCCCTCAGGGAAATGGAAAACTGTTTTTT. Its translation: CASSPQGNGKLFF.

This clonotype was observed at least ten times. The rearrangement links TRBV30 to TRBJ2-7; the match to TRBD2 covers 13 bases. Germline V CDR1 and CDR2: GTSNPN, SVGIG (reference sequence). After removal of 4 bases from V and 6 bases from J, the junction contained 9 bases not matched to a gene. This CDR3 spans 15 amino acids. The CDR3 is CAWMKLAGGPGEQYF. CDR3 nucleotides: TGTGCCTGGATGAAACTAGCGGGAGGGCCGGGCGAGCAGTACTTC.

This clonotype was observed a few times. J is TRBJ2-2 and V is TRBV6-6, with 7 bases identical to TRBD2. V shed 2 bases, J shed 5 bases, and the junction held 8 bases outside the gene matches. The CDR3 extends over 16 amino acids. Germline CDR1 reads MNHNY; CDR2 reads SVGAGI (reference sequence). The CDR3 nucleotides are TGTGCCAGCAGTTACAACACGGGCGGGGGAACCGGGGAGCTGTTTTTT. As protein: CASSYNTGGGTGELFF.

CDR3 coding DNA: TGCTATCCGACGCGGGGGGATTCTGAAGCTTTCTTT. This translates into CYPTRGDSEAFF. V usage is TRBV20-1 and J usage is TRBJ1-1; D is perhaps TRBD1 (5 bases). The CDR3 length is 12 residues. Germline V gene sequence: CDR1 DFQATT, CDR2 SNEGSKA (reference sequence).